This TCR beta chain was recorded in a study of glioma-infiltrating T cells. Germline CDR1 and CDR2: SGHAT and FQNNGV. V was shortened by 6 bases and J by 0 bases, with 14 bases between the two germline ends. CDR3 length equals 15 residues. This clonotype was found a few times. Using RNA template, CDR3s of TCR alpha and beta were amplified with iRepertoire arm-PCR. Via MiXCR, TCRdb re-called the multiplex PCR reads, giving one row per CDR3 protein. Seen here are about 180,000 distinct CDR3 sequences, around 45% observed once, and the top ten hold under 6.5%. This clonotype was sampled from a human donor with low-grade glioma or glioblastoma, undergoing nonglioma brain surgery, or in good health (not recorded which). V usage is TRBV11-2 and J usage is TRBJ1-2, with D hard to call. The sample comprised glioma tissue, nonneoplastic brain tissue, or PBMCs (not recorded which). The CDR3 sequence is CASRSTVSANYGYTF. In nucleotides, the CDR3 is TGTGCCAGCAGGTCAACAGTGTCAGCTAACTATGGCTACACCTTC.